The clone carrying this T cell receptor beta chain showed up many times. Antigen: not known. The data belong to a study of blood T cells in healthy people across ages. Study results and limitations: The study regarded diversity estimates from one million T cells as underestimates.

A second PCR of 7 to 11 cycles used a sample-barcoded 5' primer and a J-beta primer mix. All samples gave at least 2.5 million CDR3-containing paired-end reads. From the 5' RACE reads, TCRdb called clonotypes with MiXCR, one entry per CDR3 protein. In the table there are 800,000 to 950,000 distinct CDR3 sequences, 25% to 35% of which are singletons. Germline-derived CDR1 and CDR2 are DFQATT and SNEGSKA (reference sequence). After removal of 6 bases from V and 7 bases from J, the junction contained 14 bases not matched to a gene. The CDR3 sequence is 16 residues long. These data also featured in a second study, about T cells of mothers and their children. As that study records: Slightly higher, non-significant overlap characterized related mother-child pairs relative to unrelated pairs.

The chain has TRBV20-1 and TRBJ2-1; 11 nucleotides agree with TRBD1. This TCR derives from a woman in her thirties or forties in good health. The source material was blood. CDR3 DNA: TGCAGTGCCTATACCTCGGACAGGGGGCTAGGAAATGAGCAGTTCTTC. Translation gives CSAYTSDRGLGNEQFF.